This TCR beta chain was identified in a study of CD8 T cells in ankylosing spondylitis. Findings and limits, study-wide: What appeared characteristic of ankylosing spondylitis blood was a TCR beta motif of eight highly homologous variants.

This clonotype was detected a few times. What it binds is not known. TCRdb passed the 5' RACE reads through MiXCR, listing each CDR3 protein once. The sample has a few hundred thousand distinct CDR3 sequences, roughly 18% seen once. The sequence derives from a male donor with ankylosing spondylitis. The sequenced sample was blood, either unsorted or a sorted T cell fraction (not recorded which).

CDR3 amino acids: CASSPPDRGYEQYF. CDR3 coding DNA: TGTGCCAGCAGCCCCCCGGACAGGGGGTACGAGCAGTACTTC. This sequence joins TRBV7-9 and TRBJ2-7; the match to TRBD1 covers 10 bases. Trimming removed 5 bases from V and 4 bases from J; junction bases left unmatched: 5. Germline-derived CDR1 and CDR2 are SEHNR and FQNEAQ (reference sequence). The CDR3 totals 14 residues.